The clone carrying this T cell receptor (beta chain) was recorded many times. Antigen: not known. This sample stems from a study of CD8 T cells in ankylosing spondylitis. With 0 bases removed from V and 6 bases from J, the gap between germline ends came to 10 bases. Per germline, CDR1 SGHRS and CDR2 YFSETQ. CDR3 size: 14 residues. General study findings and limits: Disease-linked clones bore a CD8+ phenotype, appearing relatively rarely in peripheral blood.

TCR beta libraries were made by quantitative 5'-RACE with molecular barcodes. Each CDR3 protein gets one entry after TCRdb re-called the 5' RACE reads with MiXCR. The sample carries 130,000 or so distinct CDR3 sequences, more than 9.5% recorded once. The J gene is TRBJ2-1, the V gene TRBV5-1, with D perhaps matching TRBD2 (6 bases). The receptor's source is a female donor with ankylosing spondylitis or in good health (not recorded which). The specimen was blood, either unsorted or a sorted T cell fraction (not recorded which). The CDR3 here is CASSLGGMANEQFF. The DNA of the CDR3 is TGCGCCAGCAGCTTGGGCGGGATGGCCAATGAGCAGTTCTTC. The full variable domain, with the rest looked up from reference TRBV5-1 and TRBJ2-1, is KAGVTQTPRYLIKTRGQQVTLSCSPISGHRSVSWYQQTPGQGLQFLFEYFSETQRNKGNFPGRFSGRQFSNSRSEMNVSTLELGDSALYLCASSLGGMANEQFFGPGTRLTVL.